What follows are 28 T cell receptor beta chains derived from one specimen sequenced in a study of beta chain features in type 1 diabetes. Study-wide findings and caveats: Researchers report that Type 1 diabetes patients had moderately but significantly shorter TCRB CDR3s across all four CD4+ subsets.

Expressed TCRB transcripts got sequenced, as all isolated RNA was reverse transcribed. Assay used: immunoSEQ multiplex PCR; TCRdb lists only in-frame clones, some missing. Counted here are about 340,000 clones, approximately 15% occurring once; the ten biggest clones make up around 0.016%. Antigens of these TCRs are unknown. The material sequenced was naive CD4+ T cells from blood. Source of these receptors: a woman under 30 with type 1 diabetes.

This chain uses TRBV18 with TRBJ2-7, with D perhaps TRBD1 (5 bases). The CDR3 totals 17 residues. CDR1 is KGHSH, CDR2 LQKENI, per germline. V was trimmed by 1 base and J by 0 bases, leaving 16 bases between them. The CDR3: CASSPRPPTGSSYEQYV. For the CDR3, the DNA is TGTGCCAGCTCACCACGTCCCCCCACAGGTTCCTCCTACGAGCAGTACGTC.

The chain combines TRBV7-6 with TRBJ2-1; D unresolved. Trimming removed 5 bases from V and 0 bases from J, with 11 bases in between. Germline V lookup: CDR1 SGHVS, CDR2 FNYEAQ. This CDR3 contains 15 residues. CDR3 protein: CASSPAESSYNEQFF. The DNA of the CDR3 is TGTGCCAGCAGCCCTGCGGAGAGCTCCTACAATGAGCAGTTCTTC.

The chain carries TRBV5-1 and TRBJ1-2; perhaps TRBD1 as D (6 bases). The CDR3 is 14 amino acids. CDR1 is SGHRS and CDR2 is YFSETQ in the germline V gene. Trimming left V 0 bases short and J 2 bases short, with 8 bases between. CDR3 sequence: CASSLGGQNYGYTF. In DNA form, the CDR3 reads TGCGCCAGCAGCTTGGGGGGGCAGAACTATGGCTACACCTTC.

This clone has more than one count but fewer than ten. The genes are TRBV15 and TRBJ2-5; TRBD1 matches 9 bases. The V and J ends lost 7 bases and 5 bases, in that order; junction bases with no gene match: 11. The CDR3 has 15 residues. Germline lookup yields CDR1 LNHNV and CDR2 YYDKDF (reference sequence). The CDR3 loop reads CATTTSQGAGETQYF. The CDR3 DNA reads TGTGCCACCACTACCTCACAGGGGGCCGGGGAGACCCAGTACTTC.

This clone was observed a few times. The chain carries TRBV27 and TRBJ1-5; the D is unclear. The V gene's germline CDR1 is MNHEY and CDR2 SMNVEV (reference sequence). The CDR3 has 12 residues. Trimming took off 4 bases at V and 5 bases at J, with 6 bases between the two ends. CDR3 in amino acids: CASSSVDQPQHF. Written as DNA, the CDR3 is TGTGCCAGCAGTTCGGTCGATCAGCCCCAGCATTTT.

In its sample, this clone was seen a few times. The J gene is TRBJ2-6, the V gene TRBV30, with a possible D match to TRBD1 (6 bases). This CDR3 has 17 amino acids. Germline values: CDR1 GTSNPN, CDR2 SVGIG (reference sequence). V lost 3 bases and J 0 bases, leaving 15 bases between the germline ends. The CDR3 sequence: CAWRPGGILSGANVLTF. CDR3 DNA: TGTGCCTGGAGACCTGGGGGCATCCTCTCTGGGGCCAACGTCCTGACTTTC.

There are a few counts of this clone. The chain couples TRBV7-8 to TRBJ1-5; TRBD1 is a possible D gene (6 bases). V shed 4 bases and J shed 6 bases, with 13 bases lying between them. The CDR3 is made up of 14 amino acids. Germline V gene data show CDR1 as SGHVS and CDR2 as FQNEAQ. The CDR3 coding sequence is TGTGCCAGCAGCTACAGGGTAGAGGGTCAGCCCCAGCATTTT. Translating gives CASSYRVEGQPQHF.

The chain joins TRBV2 to TRBJ2-4; tentatively, D is TRBD2 (5 bases). The CDR3 has 17 residues. V dropped 6 bases and J dropped 1 base, with 19 bases sitting between them. Germline values: CDR1 SNHLY, CDR2 FYNNEI. CDR3 region: CASRKELGDLAKNIQYF. The CDR3 DNA reads TGTGCCAGCAGAAAAGAACTAGGTGACCTCGCCAAAAACATTCAGTACTTC.

This chain links TRBV19 with TRBJ2-5; possibly TRBD2 for D (6 bases). CDR1 LNHDA and CDR2 SQIVND come from the germline V gene (reference sequence). The CDR3 has 17 amino acids. Trimming removed 0 bases at V and 2 bases at J, with 16 bases between. The CDR3 loop reads CASSIDHTARGQETQYF. CDR3 in DNA: TGTGCCAGTAGTATAGATCACACAGCGCGGGGACAAGAGACCCAGTACTTC.

The table lists this clone with a few counts. The chain joins TRBV18 to TRBJ1-5, with D possibly TRBD1 on 6 matching bases. The CDR3 has 15 residues. Germline V lookup: CDR1 KGHSH, CDR2 LQKENI. Deletions cut 3 bases from V and 2 bases from J, with 11 bases between. The CDR3 nucleotides are TGTGCCAGCTCACCCGGGGGGCCTGGCAATCAGCCCCAGCATTTT. Translation: CASSPGGPGNQPQHF.

The V and J genes are TRBV27 and TRBJ2-7, with 7 positions matching TRBD2. V was pared by 6 bases and J by 0 bases, with 8 bases of the junction left unmatched. This CDR3 comprises 15 residues. Per the germline V gene, CDR1 is MNHEY and CDR2 is SMNVEV (reference sequence). The CDR3 spells CASRNSGSSSYEQYF. Here the CDR3 DNA reads TGTGCCAGCAGGAATAGCGGGTCCAGCTCCTACGAGCAGTACTTC.

This clone was seen a handful of times. This chain connects TRBV28 to TRBJ2-1; 7 nucleotides match TRBD2. This CDR3 comprises 14 residues. Unmatched junction bases numbered 2, after V lost 1 base and J lost 5 bases. Germline lookup yields CDR1 MDHEN and CDR2 SYDVKM. CDR3 nucleotides: TGTGCCAGCAGTTTATCGGGACTACACAATGAGCAGTTCTTC. Its translation: CASSLSGLHNEQFF.

This clone showed up just a few times. In nucleotides, the CDR3 is TGTGCCAGCAGCCCCAGTATGGCTACCGGGAGGTCAGATACGCAGTATTTT. Translated: CASSPSMATGRSDTQYF. The chain is built from TRBV14 and TRBJ2-3; TRBD2 matches 7 bases. Germline assignment: CDR1 SGHDN and CDR2 FVKESK. V lost 4 bases and J lost 4; bases outside the gene matches: 14. The CDR3 is 17 residues long.

This clone showed up just a few times. J is TRBJ1-2 and V is TRBV4-3; TRBD1 might be the D (5 bases). V lost 0 bases and J lost 3, with 11 bases in between. The CDR3 has 15 amino acids. Germline V gives CDR1 LGHNA, CDR2 YSLEER. CDR3 loop: CASSQDRGSHYGYTF. DNA for the CDR3: TGCGCCAGCAGCCAAGACCGGGGGTCCCACTATGGCTACACCTTC.

This clone was detected only a few times. V is TRBV7-9 and J is TRBJ2-7; 7 nucleotides align to TRBD1. In germline, CDR1 is SEHNR, CDR2 FQNEAQ (reference sequence). CDR3 size: 15 residues. Trimming at V came to 1 base and at J to 4 bases, leaving 7 bases not matched to a gene. The CDR3 DNA follows: TGTGCCAGCAGCTTAGGGGACAGTAGGTTGTACGAGCAGTACTTC. Its protein product is CASSLGDSRLYEQYF.

The V and J genes are TRBV10-2 and TRBJ2-1; 10 bases match TRBD1. The trim removed 6 bases at V and 9 bases at J, leaving 14 bases unmatched. Germline CDR1 WSHSY, CDR2 SAAADI. The CDR3 has 16 residues. For the CDR3, the DNA is TGCGCCAGCAGAGAATCCGGGACAGGGGATAGGGGTGAGCAGTTCTTC. This gives the protein CASRESGTGDRGEQFF.

The CDR3 DNA is TGTGCCAGCAGACTCGGGACTAGCGGGTTCACCGGGGAGCTGTTTTTT. This encodes CASRLGTSGFTGELFF. The rearrangement uses TRBV7-9 and TRBJ2-2; the match to TRBD2 covers 12 bases. J was trimmed by 4 bases and V by 6 bases; bases with no gene match: 6. This CDR3 has 16 amino acids. The germline V gene has CDR1 SEHNR and CDR2 FQNEAQ (reference sequence).

There are a few counts of this clone. CDR3 amino acids: CASNGINRSGYTF. The CDR3 DNA reads as TGTGCCAGTAATGGTATAAATCGTAGTGGCTACACCTTC. The chain combines TRBV19 with TRBJ1-2; D unresolved. V was cut by 7 bases and J by 7 bases, with 16 bases left in between. This CDR3 is built from 13 residues. The germline gives CDR1 LNHDA, CDR2 SQIVND (reference sequence).

This clone was observed a handful of times. This chain joins TRBV15 and TRBJ2-7; 9 nucleotides align to TRBD1. V lost 0 bases, J lost 3 bases, and 6 bases stayed unmatched. This CDR3 comprises 16 residues. The germline CDR1 and CDR2 sequences are LNHNV and YYDKDF (reference sequence). For the CDR3, the DNA is TGTGCCACCAGCAGAGAGGCCGGGACAGGGCGCTACGAGCAGTACTTC. It yields the protein CATSREAGTGRYEQYF.

The chain combines TRBV7-3 with TRBJ2-1, with 7 bases identical to TRBD1. Germline V gene sequence: CDR1 SGHTA, CDR2 FQGTGA. Germline trimming cut 5 bases from V and 5 bases from J; bases unmatched to any gene: 3. The CDR3 spans 13 residues. The CDR3 sequence: CASSQTGNNEQFF. The CDR3 region has the DNA TGTGCCAGCAGCCAGACAGGGAACAATGAGCAGTTCTTC.

The chain has TRBV11-2 and TRBJ1-4; no firm D call. Trimming took off 2 bases at V and 6 bases at J, with 7 bases between the two ends. CDR3 size: 13 residues. In germline, CDR1 is SGHAT, CDR2 FQNNGV. The CDR3 spells CASSLRSDEKLFF. The CDR3 coding sequence is TGTGCCAGCAGCTTACGTAGCGATGAAAAACTGTTTTTT.

J is TRBJ2-7 and V is TRBV25-1; 7 bases align to TRBD1. Germline trimming cut 8 bases from V and 0 bases from J; bases unmatched to any gene: 7. In germline, CDR1 is MGHDK, CDR2 SYGVNS. The CDR3 spans 14 residues. CDR3 nucleotide sequence: TGTGCCAGCCCGGGACAGCCGATCTCCTACGAGCAGTACGTC. Translating it yields CASPGQPISYEQYV.

In this sample, this clone turned up a few times. The gene calls are TRBV5-1 and TRBJ2-7, with 7 bases that match TRBD1. The CDR3 runs 14 residues. Germline trimming cut 1 base from V and 1 base from J; bases unmatched to any gene: 2. In germline, CDR1 is SGHRS, CDR2 YFSETQ. CDR3 coding DNA: TGCGCCAGCAGCTTGATGGACAGGTCCTACGAGCAGTACTTC. It encodes CASSLMDRSYEQYF.

This clone was picked up a small number of times. The chain couples TRBV27 to TRBJ2-7; 10 nucleotides align to TRBD2. Germline V gene data show CDR1 as MNHEY and CDR2 as SMNVEV (reference sequence). J gave up 2 bases and V 6 bases, and 7 bases lay outside the gene matches. This CDR3 is built from 15 residues. The CDR3 sequence is CASSRSGGVPYEQYV. CDR3 DNA: TGTGCCAGCAGCCGGAGCGGGGGGGTTCCCTACGAGCAGTACGTC.

This clone was detected only a few times. The V and J genes are TRBV7-2 and TRBJ2-5, with D maybe TRBD2 (6 bases). The CDR3 totals 12 residues. The germline V and J ends were trimmed by 5 bases and 5 bases, with 9 bases remaining between them. Germline V gene data show CDR1 as SGHTA and CDR2 as FQGNSA. DNA for the CDR3: TGTGCCAGCAGCCGGGCGGGGGAGACCCAGTACTTC. Its translation: CASSRAGETQYF.

In its sample, this clone was seen a few times. The chain couples TRBV13 to TRBJ2-7; D call uncertain. The CDR3 runs 12 residues. With 5 bases removed from V and 9 bases from J, the gap between germline ends came to 14 bases. Germline assignment: CDR1 PRHDT and CDR2 FYEKMQ (reference sequence). The chain's CDR3 is CASSPLRGAQYV. The CDR3 region has the DNA TGTGCCAGCAGCCCCCTCAGAGGAGCGCAGTACGTC.

This clone turned up a few times. The V and J genes are TRBV27 and TRBJ1-1, with D maybe TRBD1 (6 bases). The germline V gene encodes CDR1 MNHEY and CDR2 SMNVEV (reference sequence). The V end lost 6 bases, the J end lost 11 bases, and 25 bases lay between the germline ends. The CDR3 has 15 residues. The CDR3 DNA is TGTGCCAGCAGCTCACCGACCGACAGGCTTAACCGGGCTTTCTTT. It codes for CASSSPTDRLNRAFF.

This clone was recorded a few times. The chain links TRBV11-2 to TRBJ2-1; TRBD2 matches 12 bases. This CDR3 region has 17 residues. Germline-derived CDR1 and CDR2 are SGHAT and FQNNGV. V shed 4 bases, J shed 4 bases, and the junction held 8 bases outside the gene matches. The CDR3 bases are TGTGCCAGCAGCTCCCCCATCCTAGCGGGAGGGTACAATGAGCAGTTCTTC. Amino acid sequence: CASSSPILAGGYNEQFF.